This T cell receptor beta chain is from a study of lymphopenia after photon versus proton radiotherapy (dated by TCRdb to 2018 to 2020). A note on the overall study: The immunological effects of photon versus proton radiation therapy were compared in patients with gastrointestinal tumors who developed high-grade lymphopenia. The approximately 20 patients in the cohort had gastrointestinal tumors, were treated with either photon or proton therapy, and subsequently developed lymphopenia. The study aimed to characterize how the two radiation modalities differ in their impact on the immune system.

Preparation of the library involved the immunoSEQ multiplex PCR assay. T cell repertoires were profiled by deep sequencing of rearranged TCR beta loci, alongside multiparametric flow cytometry. This is the immuneACCESS table as TCRdb keeps it, with only in-frame sequences that have V and J called. A part of the clones is gone; compared with another copy, unresolved V genes explain less than half, and the rest is unexplained. The sample yields 75,000 or so clones; around 82% were counted once. Over 1.3% of the sample rests with the top ten. Findings and caveats that apply to the study as a whole: Across the cohort, among patients who died, a greater drop in TCR diversity after the nadir was inversely correlated with overall survival time. The survival association was assessed only in patients who died, and the authors presented better survival with proton therapy as a possibility rather than a demonstrated result. Once the lymphocyte count had reached its nadir, the repertoires of photon-treated patients showed oligoclonal expansion, particularly of CD8+ Temra cells, and this expansion drove the decline in diversity. During treatment, patients who received photon therapy lost naive T cells and TCR diversity and gained effector/memory populations, whereas patients who received proton therapy remained relatively stable.

For this clone: Its antigen remains undetermined. Base qualities are not provided; no much larger clone lies one nucleotide away.

The CDR3 spans 12 residues, from the cysteine through the phenylalanine. Only the CDR3 region is kept as DNA, spanning 36 bases read in frame from base 1. Based on the germline V gene, the CDR1 and CDR2 sequences are ENHRY and SYGVKD. Here V drops 11 bases and J drops 2 bases, and the junction holds 3 bases not matched to any gene. Recombination connected TRBV10-3 to TRBJ2-5; the central 9 bases match TRBD2. This sequence was found in a man between 60 and 75 years old with pancreatic cancer. Sequenced here: peripheral blood, sampled from a patient treated with proton-based radiotherapy. CDR3 reads: CAVAGGQETQYF. The DNA sequence is TGTGCCGTTGCGGGGGGGCAAGAGACCCAGTACTTC.